The rows below give T cell receptor beta chains drawn from one sample of a study of CXCR3-negative and CXCR3-positive naive CD8 T cells. TCRdb reanalyzed the 5' RACE reads, giving one entry per CDR3 protein sequence and no DNA. In total, the table holds about 92,000 distinct CDR3 sequences. The specimen was naive CXCR3- CD8+ T cells from blood. These receptors originate from a human donor in good health. Some clones in this sample may be carry-over from other donors' samples. CDR3s include the opening cysteine and the closing phenylalanine or tryptophan.

CASSEDTTRANVLTF,TRBV6-2/TRBV6-3,TRBJ2-6
CASSERTGTSGRKFRNEQFF,TRBV2,TRBJ2-1
CASTGMSSYEQYF,TRBV5-1,TRBJ2-7
CATQAGEDYEQYF,TRBV12-3/TRBV12-4,TRBJ2-7
CASSLVQGEDTEAFF,TRBV5-1,TRBJ1-1
CASSSLGTATYEQYF,TRBV3-1,TRBJ2-7
CASSLSRLQETQYF,TRBV28,TRBJ2-5
CSARDLDGSSYNEQFF,TRBV20-1,TRBJ2-1
CASGGGPGGAFF,TRBV27,TRBJ1-1
CSVRAEGEQYF,TRBV29-1,TRBJ2-7
CASSPGGPMGVITGELFF,TRBV12-3/TRBV12-4,TRBJ2-2
CASCGARRLAGNEQYF,TRBV28,TRBJ2-7
CASSPTSPSYNEQFF,TRBV12-3/TRBV12-4,TRBJ2-1
CASSGSPATRGYTF,TRBV2,TRBJ1-2
CASGSTGNSPLHF,TRBV7-3,TRBJ1-6
CSAPRLTGGFYNEQFF,TRBV20-1,TRBJ2-1
CSARYRGTYEQYF,TRBV20-1,TRBJ2-7
CASSLALTHYEQYF,TRBV7-9,TRBJ2-7
CASSRSLAGGNLYNEQFF,TRBV7-9,TRBJ2-1
CASSFGGPYGYTF,TRBV7-9,TRBJ1-2
CASSWTGVSGANVLTF,TRBV27,TRBJ2-6
CVVGGVRGYEQYF,TRBV29-1,TRBJ2-7
CSVGQGGEQYF,TRBV29-1,TRBJ2-7
CSAREPDTEAFF,TRBV20-1,TRBJ1-1
CASSLASKDNEQFF,TRBV5-6,TRBJ2-1
CASSGSGYNEQFF,TRBV9,TRBJ2-1
CSVVMREGRNEQFF,TRBV29-1,TRBJ2-1
CASSLARGGVYDTQYF,TRBV7-8,TRBJ2-3
CASSQERDLNTEAFF,TRBV4-1,TRBJ1-1
CASSPLRGSYYEQYF,TRBV5-1,TRBJ2-7
CATSDGTWPGELFF,TRBV24-1,TRBJ2-2
CASSLADSLATLSTDTQYF,TRBV7-2,TRBJ2-3
CASSSAASDRSYNEQFF,TRBV7-6,TRBJ2-1
CSVEGPGDYEQYF,TRBV29-1,TRBJ2-7
CSVEYTDRVVADTQYF,TRBV29-1,TRBJ2-3
CASSFSRTPGQGISYEQYF,TRBV7-8,TRBJ2-7
CASSYSGSSYNEQFF,TRBV5-1,TRBJ2-1
CVSSYVGYNEQFF,TRBV6-2/TRBV6-3,TRBJ2-1
CASSELVGNYQETQYF,TRBV10-1,TRBJ2-5
CAISESMGEGNEQFF,TRBV10-3,TRBJ2-1
CASSPSGRSVGFEQYF,TRBV4-1,TRBJ2-7